This entry lists 25 T cell receptor beta chains sequenced from one sample in a study of graft-versus-host responses after intestinal transplantation. These TCRs' antigens remain unknown. Libraries were prepared by immunoSEQ multiplex PCR; TCRdb keeps only in-frame clonotypes and omits some of them. The repertoire holds about 88,000 clones, with 91% as singletons. The sample here was unstimulated CD4+ T cells sorted from spleen or lymph node cells, taken before transplant. The source of these receptors is a human donor who was the organ donor for an intestinal transplant.

The chain has TRBV10-3 and TRBJ2-3, with a weak D call TRBD2 (6 bases). Looked up from germline, CDR1 is ENHRY and CDR2 is SYGVKD. The CDR3 covers 16 residues. V was trimmed by 0 bases and J by 2 bases, leaving 12 bases between them. CDR3 nucleotides: TGTGCCATCAGTGAGTCCCGGCGGGGCTTCACAGATACGCAGTATTTT. Protein: CAISESRRGFTDTQYF.

This chain connects TRBV6-6 to TRBJ1-6; D is possibly TRBD1 (6 bases). CDR1 is MNHNY and CDR2 is SVGAGI in the germline V gene (reference sequence). V was pared by 0 bases and J by 4 bases, with 10 bases between. The CDR3 is made up of 16 amino acids. The CDR3 region has the DNA TGTGCCAGCAGTTACTCGTGGGACAAATATAATTCACCCCTCCACTTT. Protein sequence: CASSYSWDKYNSPLHF.

J is TRBJ2-5 and V is TRBV2, with TRBD1 as a possible D gene (5 bases). Trimming pared 6 bases from V and 0 bases from J, leaving 8 bases between. This CDR3 spans 13 amino acids. Per the germline V gene, CDR1 is SNHLY and CDR2 is FYNNEI. CDR3 nucleotides: TGTGCCAGCAGCAACAGGTACCAAGAGACCCAGTACTTC. Protein sequence: CASSNRYQETQYF.

The CDR3 loop is CASSQDWRESETQYF. DNA for the CDR3: TGTGCCAGCAGCCAAGACTGGAGGGAGTCAGAGACCCAGTACTTC. The chain joins TRBV4-2 to TRBJ2-5; maybe TRBD2 (6 bases). V lost 0 bases, J lost 4 bases, and 12 bases lay in between. CDR1 and CDR2 from the germline V gene are LGHNA and YNFKEQ. The CDR3 consists of 15 residues.

The chain employs TRBV19 and TRBJ2-7; 9 bases map to TRBD1. Germline CDR1 reads LNHDA; CDR2 reads SQIVND (reference sequence). The J segment lost 6 bases and the V segment lost 3 bases, leaving 3 bases of the junction unmatched. The CDR3 covers 13 residues. CDR3 protein: CASSIGQGTEQYF. The CDR3 DNA sequence: TGTGCCAGTAGTATCGGACAGGGGACCGAGCAGTACTTC.

The chain combines TRBV27 with TRBJ1-1, with a weak D call TRBD1 (5 bases). V lost 6 bases and J lost 4, with 12 bases in between. This CDR3 comprises 13 residues. Germline V gives CDR1 MNHEY, CDR2 SMNVEV (reference sequence). CDR3 nucleotides: TGTGCCAGCAGAACCAGGGTTTCCACTGAAGCTTTCTTT. As protein: CASRTRVSTEAFF.

The count of this clone is one. The chain employs TRBV6-5 and TRBJ2-2, with a tentative D call TRBD2 (5 bases). Germline V gene data show CDR1 as MNHEY and CDR2 as SVGAGI. Trimming took 5 bases from V and 5 from J, leaving 6 bases between them. CDR3 length: 12 amino acids. CDR3 residues: CASSRGTGELFF. The CDR3 DNA is TGTGCCAGCAGTAGAGGGACCGGGGAGCTGTTTTTT.

The J gene is TRBJ2-7, the V gene TRBV29-1, with D possibly being TRBD1 (6 bases). The CDR3 spans 12 residues. CDR1 SQVTM and CDR2 ANQGSEA come from the germline V gene. The V and J ends lost 4 bases and 6 bases respectively, with 13 bases between them. The CDR3 DNA sequence: TGCAGCGTTGCTAAACAGGGATCCGAGCAGTACTTC. Its translation is CSVAKQGSEQYF.

This chain connects TRBV5-1 to TRBJ1-4; D remains unclear. Trimming took off 1 base at V and 8 bases at J, with 15 bases between the two ends. The CDR3 is 15 residues long. Germline CDR1 is SGHRS and CDR2 is YFSETQ. As DNA, the CDR3 is TGCGCCAGCAGCTTGTCTGCAGGTCTTACGGAAAAACTGTTTTTT. Translated: CASSLSAGLTEKLFF.

The CDR3 DNA sequence: TGTGCCAGCAGTCCAAGGACAGGGGTTCAGCCCCAGCATTTT. As protein: CASSPRTGVQPQHF. The chain couples TRBV27 to TRBJ1-5, with 9 bases lining up with TRBD1. The CDR3 runs 14 residues. Germline CDR1 reads MNHEY; CDR2 reads SMNVEV (reference sequence). Losses at the gene ends were 5 bases for V and 6 bases for J; bases not matched to a gene: 5.

The chain has TRBV7-9 and TRBJ1-1; 11 bases map to TRBD1. In germline, CDR1 is SEHNR, CDR2 FQNEAQ (reference sequence). The CDR3 is made up of 14 amino acids. V lost 6 bases to trimming and J lost 5 bases; unmatched junction nucleotides: 5. This CDR3 reads CASRSGQGATEAFF. Written as DNA, the CDR3 is TGTGCCAGCAGGAGTGGACAGGGGGCGACTGAAGCTTTCTTT.

This chain joins TRBV18 and TRBJ2-5, with no clear D. Germline lookup yields CDR1 KGHSH and CDR2 LQKENI. This CDR3 is 13 amino acids long. Between the trimmed V and J ends, which lost 5 bases and 0 bases, there was a span of 7 bases. The CDR3 coding sequence is TGTGCCAGCTCAGCGAGTTACCAAGAGACCCAGTACTTC. Translated, it gives CASSASYQETQYF.

V usage is TRBV2 and J usage is TRBJ1-5; D unresolved. Germline V lookup: CDR1 SNHLY, CDR2 FYNNEI. Trimming left V 7 bases short and J 6 bases short, with 13 bases between. The CDR3 has 13 amino acids. The CDR3 bases are TGTGCCAGCACCCGTAACTTTGGTCAGCCCCAGCATTTT. Protein product: CASTRNFGQPQHF.

This clone was picked up one time. The chain recombines TRBV7-9 with TRBJ1-1; a weak D match, TRBD1 (5 bases). V lost 1 base to trimming and J lost 0 bases, with 9 bases between them. CDR1 is SEHNR and CDR2 is FQNEAQ in the germline V gene (reference sequence). This CDR3 has 15 residues. CDR3 loop: CASSLDRRLNTEAFF. CDR3 nucleotide sequence: TGTGCCAGCAGCTTAGACAGGCGGTTGAACACTGAAGCTTTCTTT.

This clone has only one observation. The CDR3 region is CATSGTMTNEKLFF. The CDR3 coding sequence is TGTGCCACGTCCGGGACAATGACTAATGAAAAACTGTTTTTT. The genes are TRBV10-3 and TRBJ1-4, with D possibly being TRBD1 (6 bases). The germline V and J ends were trimmed by 10 bases and 2 bases, with 14 bases remaining between them. The germline gives CDR1 ENHRY, CDR2 SYGVKD. CDR3 length: 14 residues.

The CDR3 DNA sequence: TGTGCCAGCAGCTTATTGTCTTACCAAGAGACCCAGTACTTC. Residues: CASSLLSYQETQYF. This sequence joins TRBV11-1 and TRBJ2-5, with D hard to call. Trimming pared 2 bases from V and 0 bases from J, leaving 7 bases between. The CDR3 consists of 14 residues. Germline V gene data show CDR1 as SGHAT and CDR2 as FQDESV (reference sequence).

The chain is built from TRBV25-1 and TRBJ2-2, with unresolved D. This CDR3 has 12 amino acids. Trimming removed 1 base at V and 7 bases at J, with 4 bases between. Germline loops: CDR1 MGHDK, CDR2 SYGVNS. The CDR3 protein is CASSELVGELFF. The CDR3 DNA is TGTGCCAGCAGTGAATTAGTCGGGGAGCTGTTTTTT.

The chain carries TRBV5-1 and TRBJ2-3; TRBD2 matches 8 bases. Germline V gene sequence: CDR1 SGHRS, CDR2 YFSETQ. The junction had 8 bases not matched to a gene; V was cut back by 4 bases and J by 1 base. CDR3 length: 16 residues. The CDR3 nucleotides are TGCGCCAGCAGCGGGAGCCAACTAGCGGGCACAGATACGCAGTATTTT. The encoded protein is CASSGSQLAGTDTQYF.

V is TRBV29-1 and J is TRBJ2-1, with 10 bases fitting TRBD2. J lost 7 bases, V lost 5 bases, and 8 bases had no gene match. CDR1 SQVTM and CDR2 ANQGSEA come from the germline V gene. The CDR3 runs 14 residues. CDR3 coding DNA: TGCAGCGTTAATCCCCTAGCGGGAGCGAATGAGCAGTTCTTC. This codes for CSVNPLAGANEQFF.

The V gene is TRBV5-1, the J gene TRBJ2-5, with TRBD2 identical over 13 bases. With 3 bases clipped from V and 2 bases from J, the junction kept 10 bases outside the gene matches. The germline V gene has CDR1 SGHRS and CDR2 YFSETQ. The CDR3 spans 18 residues. The CDR3 protein is CASSWAGTSGTHQETQYF. The DNA of the CDR3 is TGCGCCAGCAGCTGGGCCGGGACTAGCGGGACCCATCAAGAGACCCAGTACTTC.

On this clone itself: The junction and the germline gene differ at one end; a read error may be behind it. V and J are TRBV5-4 and TRBJ2-1, with TRBD2 identical over 16 bases. There are 19 residues in the CDR3. Germline CDR1 SGHNT, CDR2 YYREEE (reference sequence). The chain's CDR3 is CASSLVGTSGGAFYDEQFF. The DNA of the CDR3 is TGTGCCAGCAGCTTGGTTGGGACTAGCGGGGGGGCCTTCTACGATGAGCAGTTCTTC.

V and J are TRBV11-3 and TRBJ2-7, with D possibly being TRBD2 (6 bases). The CDR3 runs to 16 residues. Per germline, CDR1 SGHNT and CDR2 YENEEA. V was trimmed by 6 bases and J by 0 bases, leaving 18 bases between them. In nucleotides, the CDR3 is TGTGCCAGCAGAAGAGGAGGGACCGTAAGCTCCTACGAGCAGTACTTC. Translation: CASRRGGTVSSYEQYF.

The chain employs TRBV9 and TRBJ2-5; a weak D match, TRBD2 (5 bases). The CDR3 sequence is 14 residues long. Trimming took off 0 bases at V and 5 bases at J, with 11 bases between the two ends. Looked up from germline, CDR1 is SGDLS and CDR2 is YYNGEE. Here the CDR3 DNA reads TGTGCCAGCAGCGTAGGGACTTCTCACGAGACCCAGTACTTC. Translation: CASSVGTSHETQYF.

The chain recombines TRBV5-6 with TRBJ1-5; TRBD1 matches at 7 bases. This CDR3 spans 15 amino acids. The V segment lost 4 bases and the J segment 1 base; nucleotides outside the gene matches: 5. In germline, CDR1 is SGHDT, CDR2 YYEEEE. The CDR3 loop is CASSILRGSNQPQHF. The DNA for the CDR3 is TGTGCCAGCAGCATCCTCAGGGGGAGCAATCAGCCCCAGCATTTT.

On this clone itself: Given the absence of the conserved phenylalanine or tryptophan at the CDR3 end, a read error is likely. The rearrangement uses TRBV27 and TRBJ1-6; D is unclear. Trimming left V 8 bases short and J 3 bases short, with 11 bases between. Germline CDR1 and CDR2: MNHEY and SMNVEV (reference sequence). This CDR3 is 14 amino acids long. The CDR3 nucleotides read TGTGCCAGCGGTCTCCGGAACTATAATTCACCCCTCCACCTT. Translating it yields CASGLRNYNSPLHL.